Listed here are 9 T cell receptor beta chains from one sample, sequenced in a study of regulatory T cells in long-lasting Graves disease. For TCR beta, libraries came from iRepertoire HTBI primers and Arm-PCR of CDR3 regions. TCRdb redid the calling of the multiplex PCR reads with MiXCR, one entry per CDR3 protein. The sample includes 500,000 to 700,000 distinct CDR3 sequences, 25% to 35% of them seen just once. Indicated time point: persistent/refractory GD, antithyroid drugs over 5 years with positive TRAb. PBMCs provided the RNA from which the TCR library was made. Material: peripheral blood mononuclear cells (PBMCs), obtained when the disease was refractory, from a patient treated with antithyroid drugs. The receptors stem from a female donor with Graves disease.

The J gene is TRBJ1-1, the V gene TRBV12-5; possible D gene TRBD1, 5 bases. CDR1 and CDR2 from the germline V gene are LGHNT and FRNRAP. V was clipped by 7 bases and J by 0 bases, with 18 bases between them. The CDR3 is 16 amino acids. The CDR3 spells CASAPGGHHMNTEAFF. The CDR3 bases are TGTGCTAGTGCCCCGGGAGGACACCACATGAACACTGAAGCTTTCTTT.

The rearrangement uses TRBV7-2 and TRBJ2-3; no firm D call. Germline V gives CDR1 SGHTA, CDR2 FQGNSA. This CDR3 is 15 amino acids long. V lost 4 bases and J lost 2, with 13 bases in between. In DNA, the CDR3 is TGTGCCAGCAGCTCAATATCCTTTAACACAGATACGCAGTATTTT. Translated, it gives CASSSISFNTDTQYF. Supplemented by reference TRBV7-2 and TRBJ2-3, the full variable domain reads GAGVSQSPSNKVTEKGKDVELRCDPISGHTALYWYRQSLGQGLEFLIYFQGNSAPDKSGLPSDRFSAERTGGSVSTLTIQRTQQEDSAVYLCASSSISFNTDTQYFGPGTRLTVL.

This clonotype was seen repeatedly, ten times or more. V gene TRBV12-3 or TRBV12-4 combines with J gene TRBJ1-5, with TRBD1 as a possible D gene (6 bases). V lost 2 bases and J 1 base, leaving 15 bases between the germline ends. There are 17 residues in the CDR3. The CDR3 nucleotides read TGTGCCAGCAGTTTAATGGTGGGGGGCATAAGCAATCAGCCCCAGCATTTT. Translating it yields CASSLMVGGISNQPQHF.

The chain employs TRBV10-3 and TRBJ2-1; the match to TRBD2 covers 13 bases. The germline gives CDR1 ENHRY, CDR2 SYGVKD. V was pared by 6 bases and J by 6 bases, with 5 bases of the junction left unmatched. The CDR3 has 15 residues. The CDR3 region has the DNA TGTGCCATCAGCTCACTAGCGGGAGGGCTCAATGAGCAGTTCTTC. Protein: CAISSLAGGLNEQFF.

CDR3: CASLSRNQPQHF. CDR3 coding DNA: TGTGCCAGCCTCTCGAGGAATCAGCCCCAGCATTTT. The gene calls are TRBV28 and TRBJ1-5; D not resolved. The CDR3 extends over 12 amino acids. Germline V CDR1 and CDR2: MDHEN, SYDVKM. The V end was cut by 8 bases, the J end by 4 bases, with 9 bases between.

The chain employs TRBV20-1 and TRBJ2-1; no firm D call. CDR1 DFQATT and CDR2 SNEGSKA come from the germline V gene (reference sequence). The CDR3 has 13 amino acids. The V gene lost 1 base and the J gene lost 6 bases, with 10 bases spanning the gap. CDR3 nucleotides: TGCAGTGCTAGAGCAAGCATAGGCAATGAGCAGTTCTTC. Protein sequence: CSARASIGNEQFF.

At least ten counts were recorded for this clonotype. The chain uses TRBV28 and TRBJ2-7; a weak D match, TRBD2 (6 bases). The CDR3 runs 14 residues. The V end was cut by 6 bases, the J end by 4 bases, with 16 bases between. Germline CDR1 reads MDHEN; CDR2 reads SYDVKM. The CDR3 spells CASRGDFPDYEQYF. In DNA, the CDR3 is TGTGCCAGCAGGGGGGACTTCCCGGATTACGAGCAGTACTTC.

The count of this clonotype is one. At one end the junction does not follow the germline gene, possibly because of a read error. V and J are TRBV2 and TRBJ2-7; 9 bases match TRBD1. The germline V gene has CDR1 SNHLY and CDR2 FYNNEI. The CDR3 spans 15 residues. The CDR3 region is CAGSTKRQGAYEQYF. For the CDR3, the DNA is TGTGCCGGCAGTACGAAAAGACAGGGGGCCTACGAGCAGTACTTC.

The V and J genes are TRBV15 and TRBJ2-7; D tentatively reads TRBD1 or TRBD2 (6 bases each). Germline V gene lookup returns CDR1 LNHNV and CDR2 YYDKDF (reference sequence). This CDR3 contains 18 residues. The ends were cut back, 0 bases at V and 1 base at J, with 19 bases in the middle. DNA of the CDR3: TGTGCCACCAGCAGAGATCCCGGGGGCCGATACATTTCCTACGAGCAGTACTTC. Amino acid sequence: CATSRDPGGRYISYEQYF.